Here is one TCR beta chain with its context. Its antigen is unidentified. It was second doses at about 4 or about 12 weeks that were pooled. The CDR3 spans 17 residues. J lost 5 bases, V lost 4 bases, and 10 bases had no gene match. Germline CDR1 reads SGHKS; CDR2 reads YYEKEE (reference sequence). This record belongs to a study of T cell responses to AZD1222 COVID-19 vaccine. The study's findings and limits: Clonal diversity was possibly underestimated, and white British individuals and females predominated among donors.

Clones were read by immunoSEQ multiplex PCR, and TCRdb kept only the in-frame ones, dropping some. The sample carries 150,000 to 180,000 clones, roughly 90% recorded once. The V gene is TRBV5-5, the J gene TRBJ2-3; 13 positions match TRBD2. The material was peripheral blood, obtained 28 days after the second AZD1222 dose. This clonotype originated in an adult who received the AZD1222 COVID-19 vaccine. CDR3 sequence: CASSPAGTSGVRDTQYF. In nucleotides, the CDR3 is TGTGCCAGCAGCCCCGCCGGGACTAGCGGGGTTAGAGATACGCAGTATTTT.